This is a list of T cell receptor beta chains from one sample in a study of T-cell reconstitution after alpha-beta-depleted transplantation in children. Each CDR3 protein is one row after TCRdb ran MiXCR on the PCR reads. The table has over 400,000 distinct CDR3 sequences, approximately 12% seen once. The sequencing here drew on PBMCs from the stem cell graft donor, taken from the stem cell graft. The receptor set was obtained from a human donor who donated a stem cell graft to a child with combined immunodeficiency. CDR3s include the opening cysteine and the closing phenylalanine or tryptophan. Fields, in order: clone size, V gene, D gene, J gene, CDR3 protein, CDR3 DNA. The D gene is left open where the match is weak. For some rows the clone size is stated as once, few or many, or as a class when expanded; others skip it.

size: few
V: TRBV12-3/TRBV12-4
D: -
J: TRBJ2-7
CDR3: CASSLWVREQYF
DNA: TGTGCCAGCAGTTTATGGGTGCGAGAGCAGTACTTC

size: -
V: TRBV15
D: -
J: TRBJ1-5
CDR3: CATSREGKRQPQHF
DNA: TGTGCCACCAGCAGAGAAGGGAAGAGGCAGCCCCAGCATTTT

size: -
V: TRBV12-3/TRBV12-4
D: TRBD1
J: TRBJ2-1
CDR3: CASRAGTGYNEQFF
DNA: TGTGCCAGCAGGGCCGGGACAGGGTACAATGAGCAGTTCTTC

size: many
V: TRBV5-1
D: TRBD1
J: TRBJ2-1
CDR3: CASSLALGQKQFF
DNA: TGCGCCAGCAGCTTGGCCCTGGGACAGAAGCAGTTCTTC

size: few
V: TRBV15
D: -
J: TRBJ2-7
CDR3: CATSLHSYEQYF
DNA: TGTGCCACCAGCCTCCACTCCTACGAGCAGTACTTC

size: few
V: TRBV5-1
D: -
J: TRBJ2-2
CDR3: CASSVDRALAGELFF
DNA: TGCGCCAGCAGCGTGGACAGAGCCCTCGCCGGGGAGCTGTTTTTT

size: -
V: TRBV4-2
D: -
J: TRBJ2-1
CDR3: CASSPPGTDYFNEQFF
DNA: TGTGCCAGCAGCCCCCCCGGGACCGACTATTTTAATGAGCAGTTCTTC

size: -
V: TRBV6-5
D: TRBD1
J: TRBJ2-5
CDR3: CASSYSGQGVWQETQYF
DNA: TGTGCCAGCAGTTACTCTGGCCAGGGGGTCTGGCAAGAGACCCAGTACTTC

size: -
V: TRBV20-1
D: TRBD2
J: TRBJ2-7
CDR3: CSASGLARHYEQYF
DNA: TGCAGTGCTAGCGGACTAGCGAGACACTACGAGCAGTACTTC

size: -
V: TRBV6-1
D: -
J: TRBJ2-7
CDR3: CASSEGRGSYEQYF
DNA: TGTGCCAGCAGTGAGGGCAGAGGATCCTACGAGCAGTACTTC

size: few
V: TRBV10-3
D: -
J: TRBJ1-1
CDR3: CAISEGRANTEAFF
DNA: TGTGCCATCAGTGAGGGCAGGGCGAACACTGAAGCTTTCTTT

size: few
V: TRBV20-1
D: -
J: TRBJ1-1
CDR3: CSARGARAQSRNTEAFF
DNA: TGCAGTGCTAGAGGGGCCAGGGCCCAGTCAAGGAACACTGAAGCTTTCTTT

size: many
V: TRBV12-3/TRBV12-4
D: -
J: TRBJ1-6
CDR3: CASSLSSPLHF
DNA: TGTGCCAGCAGTTTATCCTCACCCCTCCACTTT

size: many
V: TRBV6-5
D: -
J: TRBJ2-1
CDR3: CASSYGENGEQFF
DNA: TGTGCCAGCAGTTACGGGGAGAATGGTGAGCAGTTCTTC

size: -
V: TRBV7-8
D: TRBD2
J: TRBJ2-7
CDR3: CASSPRTSGNIYEQYF
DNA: TGTGCCAGCAGCCCACGAACTAGCGGGAATATCTACGAGCAGTACTTC

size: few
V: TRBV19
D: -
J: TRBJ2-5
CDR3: CASSPGQKKETQYF
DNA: TGTGCCAGTAGTCCAGGACAGAAAAAAGAGACCCAGTACTTC

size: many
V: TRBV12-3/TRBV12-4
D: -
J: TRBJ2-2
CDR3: CASSFDIFSGTGELFF
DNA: TGTGCCAGCAGTTTTGACATCTTCAGTGGCACCGGGGAGCTGTTTTTT

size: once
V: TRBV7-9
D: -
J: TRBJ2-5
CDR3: CASSLARSQGHQETQYF
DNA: TGTGCCAGCAGCTTAGCGAGGTCACAGGGCCACCAAGAGACCCAGTACTTC

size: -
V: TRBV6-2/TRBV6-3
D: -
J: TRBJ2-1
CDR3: CASRAGSSYNEQFF
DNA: TGTGCCAGCAGGGCAGGAAGCTCCTACAATGAGCAGTTCTTC

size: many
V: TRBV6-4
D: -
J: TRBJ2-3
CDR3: CASSLTSGASTDTQYF
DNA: TGTGCCAGCAGTCTCACTTCAGGGGCGAGCACAGATACGCAGTATTTT

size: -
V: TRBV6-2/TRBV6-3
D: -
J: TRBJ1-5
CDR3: CASSYGEEDQPQHF
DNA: TGTGCCAGCAGTTACGGGGAGGAGGATCAGCCCCAGCATTTT

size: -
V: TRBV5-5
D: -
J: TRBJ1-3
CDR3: CASRHTEVLAGNTIYF
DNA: TGTGCCAGCAGACATACAGAAGTCCTTGCTGGAAACACCATATATTTT